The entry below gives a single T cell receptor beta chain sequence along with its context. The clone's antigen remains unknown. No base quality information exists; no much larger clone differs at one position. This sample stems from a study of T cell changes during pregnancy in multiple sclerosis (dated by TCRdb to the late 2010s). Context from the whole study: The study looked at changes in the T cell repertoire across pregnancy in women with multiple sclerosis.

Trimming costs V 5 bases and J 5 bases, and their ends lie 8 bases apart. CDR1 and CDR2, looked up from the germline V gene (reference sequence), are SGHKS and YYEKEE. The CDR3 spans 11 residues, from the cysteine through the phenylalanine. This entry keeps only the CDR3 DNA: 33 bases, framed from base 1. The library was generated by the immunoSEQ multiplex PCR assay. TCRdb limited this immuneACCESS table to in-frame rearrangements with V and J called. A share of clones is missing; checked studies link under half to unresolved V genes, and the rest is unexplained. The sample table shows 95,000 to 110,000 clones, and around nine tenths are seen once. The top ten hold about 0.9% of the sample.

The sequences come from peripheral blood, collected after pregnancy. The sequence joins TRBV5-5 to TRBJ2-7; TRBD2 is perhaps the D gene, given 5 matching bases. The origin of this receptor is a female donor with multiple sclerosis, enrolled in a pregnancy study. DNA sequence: TGTGCCAGCAGTCCGAGGGACGAGCAGTACTTC. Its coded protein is CASSPRDEQYF. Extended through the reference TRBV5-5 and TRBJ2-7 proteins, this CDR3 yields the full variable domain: DAGVTQSPTHLIKTRGQQVTLRCSPISGHKSVSWYQQVLGQGPQFIFQYYEKEERGRGNFPDRFSARQFPNYSSELNVNALLLGDSALYLCASSPRDEQYFGPGTRLTVT.